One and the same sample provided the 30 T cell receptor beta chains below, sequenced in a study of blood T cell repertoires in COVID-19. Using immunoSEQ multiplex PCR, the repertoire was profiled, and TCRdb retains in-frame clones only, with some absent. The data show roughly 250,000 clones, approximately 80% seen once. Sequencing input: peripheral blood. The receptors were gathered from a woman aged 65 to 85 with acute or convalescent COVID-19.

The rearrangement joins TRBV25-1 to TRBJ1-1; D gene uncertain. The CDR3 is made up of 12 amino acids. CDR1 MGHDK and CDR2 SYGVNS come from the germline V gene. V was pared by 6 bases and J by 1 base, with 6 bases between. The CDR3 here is CASSSENTEAFF. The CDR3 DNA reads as TGTGCCAGCAGCTCAGAGAACACTGAAGCTTTCTTT.

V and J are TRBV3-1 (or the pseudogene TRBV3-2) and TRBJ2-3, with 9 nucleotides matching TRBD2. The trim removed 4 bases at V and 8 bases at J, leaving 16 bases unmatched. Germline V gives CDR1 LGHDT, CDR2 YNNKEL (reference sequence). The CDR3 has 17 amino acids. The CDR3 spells CASSPLPGTSTKGTQYF. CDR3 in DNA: TGTGCCAGCAGCCCCCTACCCGGGACTAGCACCAAGGGTACGCAGTATTTT.

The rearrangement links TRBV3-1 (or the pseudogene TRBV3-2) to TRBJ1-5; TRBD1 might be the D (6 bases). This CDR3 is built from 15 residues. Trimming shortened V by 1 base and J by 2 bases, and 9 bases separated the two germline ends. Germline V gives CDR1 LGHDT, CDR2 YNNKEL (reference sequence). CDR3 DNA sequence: TGTGCCAGCAGCCAAGTCCCAGGGGGCAATCAGCCCCAGCATTTT. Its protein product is CASSQVPGGNQPQHF.

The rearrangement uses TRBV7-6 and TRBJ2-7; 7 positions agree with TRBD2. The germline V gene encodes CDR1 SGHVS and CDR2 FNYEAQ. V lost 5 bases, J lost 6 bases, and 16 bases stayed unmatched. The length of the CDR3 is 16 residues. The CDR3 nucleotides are TGTGCCAGCAGCCTATACGGGGGGAGGTTAATCGGCGAGCAGTACTTC. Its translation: CASSLYGGRLIGEQYF.

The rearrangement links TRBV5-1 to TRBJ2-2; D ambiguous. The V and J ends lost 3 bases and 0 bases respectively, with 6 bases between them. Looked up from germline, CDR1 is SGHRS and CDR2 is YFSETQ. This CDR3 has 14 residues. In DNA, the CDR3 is TGCGCCAGCAGCTCACATGCGAACACCGGGGAGCTGTTTTTT. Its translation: CASSSHANTGELFF.

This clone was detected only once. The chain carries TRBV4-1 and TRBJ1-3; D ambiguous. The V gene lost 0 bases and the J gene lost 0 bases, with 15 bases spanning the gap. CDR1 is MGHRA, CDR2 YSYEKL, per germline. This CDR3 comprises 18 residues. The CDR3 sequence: CASSQDWSVWSSGNTIYF. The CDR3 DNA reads TGCGCCAGCAGCCAAGATTGGTCGGTCTGGAGCTCTGGAAACACCATATATTTT.

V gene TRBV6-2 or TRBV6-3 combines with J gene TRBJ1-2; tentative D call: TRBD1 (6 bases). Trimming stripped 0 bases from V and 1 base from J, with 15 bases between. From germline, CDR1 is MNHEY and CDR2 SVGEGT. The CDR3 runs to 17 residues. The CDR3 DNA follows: TGTGCCAGCAGTTACTCAGGGTGGACAGCCCTTAACTATGGCTACACCTTC. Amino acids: CASSYSGWTALNYGYTF.

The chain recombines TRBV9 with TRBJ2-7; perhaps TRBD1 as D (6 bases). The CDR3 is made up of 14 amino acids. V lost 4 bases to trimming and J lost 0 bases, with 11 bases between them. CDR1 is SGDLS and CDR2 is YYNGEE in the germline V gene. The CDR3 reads CASSLGQRSYEQYF. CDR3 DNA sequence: TGTGCCAGCAGCCTCGGACAGCGCTCCTACGAGCAGTACTTC.

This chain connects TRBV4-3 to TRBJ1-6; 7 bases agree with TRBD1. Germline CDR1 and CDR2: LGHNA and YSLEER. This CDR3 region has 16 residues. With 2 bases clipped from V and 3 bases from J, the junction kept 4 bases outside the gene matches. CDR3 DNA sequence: TGCGCCAGCAGCCAATCTGGGACAGTCTATAATTCACCCCTCCACTTT. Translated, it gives CASSQSGTVYNSPLHF.

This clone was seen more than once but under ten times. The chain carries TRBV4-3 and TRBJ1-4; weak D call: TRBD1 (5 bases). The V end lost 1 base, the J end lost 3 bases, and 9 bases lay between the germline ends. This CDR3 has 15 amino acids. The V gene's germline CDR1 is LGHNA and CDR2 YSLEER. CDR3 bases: TGCGCCAGCAGCCAAGGACAGACCTCTAATGAAAAACTGTTTTTT. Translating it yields CASSQGQTSNEKLFF.

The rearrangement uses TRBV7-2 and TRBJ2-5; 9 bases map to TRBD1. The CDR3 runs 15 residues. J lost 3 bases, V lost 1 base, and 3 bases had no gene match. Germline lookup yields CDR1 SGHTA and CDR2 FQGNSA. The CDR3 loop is CASSLEGTGKETQYF. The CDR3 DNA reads TGTGCCAGCAGCTTAGAGGGGACAGGGAAAGAGACCCAGTACTTC.

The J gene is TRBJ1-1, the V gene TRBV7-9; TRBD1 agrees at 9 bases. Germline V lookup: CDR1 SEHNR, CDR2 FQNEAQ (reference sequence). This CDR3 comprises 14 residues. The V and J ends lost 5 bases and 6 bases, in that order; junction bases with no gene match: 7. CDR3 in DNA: TGTGCCAGCAGCAAATCTACAGGGGGCTCTGAAGCTTTCTTT. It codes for CASSKSTGGSEAFF.

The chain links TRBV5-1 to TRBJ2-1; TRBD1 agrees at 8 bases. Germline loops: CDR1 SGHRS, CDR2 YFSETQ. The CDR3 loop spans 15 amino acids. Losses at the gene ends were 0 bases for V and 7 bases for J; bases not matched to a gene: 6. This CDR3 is CASSLGQGARNEQFF. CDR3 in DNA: TGCGCCAGCAGCTTGGGTCAGGGGGCGCGGAATGAGCAGTTCTTC.

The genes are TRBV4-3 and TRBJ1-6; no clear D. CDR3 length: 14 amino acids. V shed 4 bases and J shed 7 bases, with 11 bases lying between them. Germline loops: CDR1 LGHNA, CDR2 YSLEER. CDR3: CASSLGTGNSPLHF. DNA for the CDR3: TGCGCCAGCAGCCTGGGTACGGGGAATTCACCCCTCCACTTT.

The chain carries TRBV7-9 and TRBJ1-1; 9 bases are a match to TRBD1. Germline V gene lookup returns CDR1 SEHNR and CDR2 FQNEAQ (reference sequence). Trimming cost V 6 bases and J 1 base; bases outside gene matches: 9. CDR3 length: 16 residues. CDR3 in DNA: TGTGCCAGCAGTCTACAGGGGGCCCTAGCGAACACTGAAGCTTTCTTT. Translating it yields CASSLQGALANTEAFF.

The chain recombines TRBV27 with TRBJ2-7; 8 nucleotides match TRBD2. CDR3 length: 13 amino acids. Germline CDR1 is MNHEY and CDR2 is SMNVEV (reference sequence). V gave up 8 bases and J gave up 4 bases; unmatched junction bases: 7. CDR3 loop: CASRRGASYEQYF. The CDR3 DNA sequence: TGTGCCAGCCGGCGGGGGGCGTCTTACGAGCAGTACTTC.

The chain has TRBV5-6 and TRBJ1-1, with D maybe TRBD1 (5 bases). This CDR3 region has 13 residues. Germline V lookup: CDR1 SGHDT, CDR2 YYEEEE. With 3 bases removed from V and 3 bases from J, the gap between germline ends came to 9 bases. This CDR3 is CASSWGTYTEAFF. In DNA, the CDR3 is TGTGCCAGCAGCTGGGGGACTTACACTGAAGCTTTCTTT.

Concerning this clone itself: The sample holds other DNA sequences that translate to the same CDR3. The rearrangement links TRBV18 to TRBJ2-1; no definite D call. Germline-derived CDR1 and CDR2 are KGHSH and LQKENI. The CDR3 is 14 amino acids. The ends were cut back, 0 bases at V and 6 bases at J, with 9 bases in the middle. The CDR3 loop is CASSPPPGSNEQFF. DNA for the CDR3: TGTGCCAGCTCACCACCTCCAGGCAGCAATGAGCAGTTCTTC. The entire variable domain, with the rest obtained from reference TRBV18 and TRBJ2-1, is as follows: NAGVMQNPRHLVRRRGQEARLRCSPMKGHSHVYWYRQLPEEGLKFMVYLQKENIIDESGMPKERFSAEFPKEGPSILRIQQVVRGDSAAYFCASSPPPGSNEQFFGPGTRLTVL.

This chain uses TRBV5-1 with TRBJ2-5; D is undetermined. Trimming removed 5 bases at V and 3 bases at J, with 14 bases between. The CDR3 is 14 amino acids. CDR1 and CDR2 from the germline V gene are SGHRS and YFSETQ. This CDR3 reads CASSSGLIEETQYF. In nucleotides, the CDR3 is TGCGCCAGCAGTTCCGGTCTTATAGAAGAGACCCAGTACTTC.

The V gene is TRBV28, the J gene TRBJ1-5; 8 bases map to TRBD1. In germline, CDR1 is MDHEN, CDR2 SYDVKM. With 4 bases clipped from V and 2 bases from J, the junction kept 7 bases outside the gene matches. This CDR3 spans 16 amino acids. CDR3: CASSSGRGRGNQPQHF. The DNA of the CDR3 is TGTGCCAGCAGTTCCGGCAGGGGGCGAGGCAATCAGCCCCAGCATTTT.

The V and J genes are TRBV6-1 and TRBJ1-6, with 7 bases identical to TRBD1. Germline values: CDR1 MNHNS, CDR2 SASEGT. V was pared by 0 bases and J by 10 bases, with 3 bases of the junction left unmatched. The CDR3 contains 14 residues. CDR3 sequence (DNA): TGTGCCAGCAGTGAAGCGACAGGGTACTCACCCCTCCACTTT. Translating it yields CASSEATGYSPLHF.

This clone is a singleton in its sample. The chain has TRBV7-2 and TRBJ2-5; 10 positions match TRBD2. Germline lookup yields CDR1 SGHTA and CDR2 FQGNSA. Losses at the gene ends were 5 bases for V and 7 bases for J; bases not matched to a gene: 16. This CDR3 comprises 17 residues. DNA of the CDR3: TGTGCCAGCAGCCCCTCGGCACTAGCGGGGATAGCGGGGACCCAGTACTTC. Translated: CASSPSALAGIAGTQYF.

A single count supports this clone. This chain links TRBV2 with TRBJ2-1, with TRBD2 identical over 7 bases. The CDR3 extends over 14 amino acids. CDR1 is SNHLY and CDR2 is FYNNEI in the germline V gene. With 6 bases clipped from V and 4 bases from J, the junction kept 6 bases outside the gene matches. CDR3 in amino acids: CASRGGTIYNEQFF. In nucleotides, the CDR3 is TGTGCCAGCAGGGGGGGGACCATATACAATGAGCAGTTCTTC.

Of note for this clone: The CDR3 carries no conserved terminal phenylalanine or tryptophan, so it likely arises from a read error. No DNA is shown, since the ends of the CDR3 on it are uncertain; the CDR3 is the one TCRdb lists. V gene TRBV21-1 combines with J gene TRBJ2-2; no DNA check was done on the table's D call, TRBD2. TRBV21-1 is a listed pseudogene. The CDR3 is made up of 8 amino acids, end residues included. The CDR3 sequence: CASSKALL.

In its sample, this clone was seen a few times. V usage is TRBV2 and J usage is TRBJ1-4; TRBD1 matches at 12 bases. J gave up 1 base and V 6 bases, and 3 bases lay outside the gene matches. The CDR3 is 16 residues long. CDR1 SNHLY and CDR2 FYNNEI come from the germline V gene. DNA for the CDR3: TGTGCCAGCAGACGGGACAGGGGGCTAACTAATGAAAAACTGTTTTTT. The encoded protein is CASRRDRGLTNEKLFF.

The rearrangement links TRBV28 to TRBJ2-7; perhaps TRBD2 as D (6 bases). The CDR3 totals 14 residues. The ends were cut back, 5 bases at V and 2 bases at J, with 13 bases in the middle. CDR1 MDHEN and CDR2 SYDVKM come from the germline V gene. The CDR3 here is CASSRGTGPYEQYF. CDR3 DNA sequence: TGTGCCAGCAGTCGCGGGACGGGACCCTACGAGCAGTACTTC.

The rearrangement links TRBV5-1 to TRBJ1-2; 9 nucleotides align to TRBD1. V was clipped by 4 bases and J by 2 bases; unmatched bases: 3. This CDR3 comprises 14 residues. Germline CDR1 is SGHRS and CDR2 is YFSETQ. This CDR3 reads CASSTGQGNYGYTF. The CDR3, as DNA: TGCGCCAGCAGCACAGGACAGGGGAACTATGGCTACACCTTC.

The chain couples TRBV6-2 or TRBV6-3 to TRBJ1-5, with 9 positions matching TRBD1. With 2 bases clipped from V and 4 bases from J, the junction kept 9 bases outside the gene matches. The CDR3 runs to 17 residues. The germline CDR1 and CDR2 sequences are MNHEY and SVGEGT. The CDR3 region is CASSYATGGRFNQPQHF. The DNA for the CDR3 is TGTGCCAGCAGTTACGCGACAGGGGGGCGGTTTAATCAGCCCCAGCATTTT.

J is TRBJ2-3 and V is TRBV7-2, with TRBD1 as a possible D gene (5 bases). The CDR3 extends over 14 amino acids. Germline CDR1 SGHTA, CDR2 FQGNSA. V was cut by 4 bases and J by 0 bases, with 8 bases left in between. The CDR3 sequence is CASSYQGSTDTQYF. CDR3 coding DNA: TGTGCCAGCAGCTATCAGGGTAGCACAGATACGCAGTATTTT.

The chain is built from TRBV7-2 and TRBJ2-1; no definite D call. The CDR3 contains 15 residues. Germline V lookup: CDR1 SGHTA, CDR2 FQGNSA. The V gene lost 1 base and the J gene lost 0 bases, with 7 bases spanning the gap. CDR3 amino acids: CASSLVAGSYNEQFF. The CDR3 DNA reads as TGTGCCAGCAGCTTAGTGGCAGGCTCCTACAATGAGCAGTTCTTC.